This TCR beta chain derives from a study of shared clonotypes between healthy human individuals. Study conclusions and caveats: Sequencing depth was predicted to influence how clonotypes are shared among donors.

Assay: immunoSEQ multiplex PCR; the TCRdb copy retains only in-frame clones and omits some. The table includes roughly 1,800,000 clones, about 95% detected once. With respect to this clone: The antigen is undetermined.

The ends were cut back, 2 bases at V and 5 bases at J, with 5 bases in the middle. Germline V gene lookup returns CDR1 SEHNR and CDR2 FQNEAQ (reference sequence). The CDR3 spans 12 residues. CD45RO negativity and positive selection for CCR7 defined naive CD8 cells, a population that excluded terminally differentiated effector memory CD45RA+ cells. This TCR was recovered from a man aged 18 to 29 in good health. Sequenced material: naive CD8+ T cells sorted from blood. V is TRBV7-9 and J is TRBJ2-3; D gene unclear. The CDR3 DNA reads as TGTGCCAGCAGCTTACGGTTAGATACGCAGTATTTT. As protein: CASSLRLDTQYF.